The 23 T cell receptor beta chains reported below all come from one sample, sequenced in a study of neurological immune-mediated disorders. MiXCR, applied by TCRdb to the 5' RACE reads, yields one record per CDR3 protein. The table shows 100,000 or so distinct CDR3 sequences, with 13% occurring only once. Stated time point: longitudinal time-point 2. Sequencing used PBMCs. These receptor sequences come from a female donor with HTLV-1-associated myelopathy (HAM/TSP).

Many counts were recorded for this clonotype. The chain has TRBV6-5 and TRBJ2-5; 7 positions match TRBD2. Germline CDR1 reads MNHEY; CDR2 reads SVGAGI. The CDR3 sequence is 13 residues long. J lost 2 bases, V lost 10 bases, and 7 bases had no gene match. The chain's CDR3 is CATRAAGQETQYF. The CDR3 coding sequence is TGTGCCACCAGGGCAGCGGGGCAAGAGACCCAGTACTTC.

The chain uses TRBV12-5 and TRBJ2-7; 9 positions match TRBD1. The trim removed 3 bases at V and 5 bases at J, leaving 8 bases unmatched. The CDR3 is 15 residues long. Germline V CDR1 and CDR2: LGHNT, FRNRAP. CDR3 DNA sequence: TGTGCTAGTGGTTTTTCCGGGACAGGGACCAACGAGCAGTACTTC. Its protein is CASGFSGTGTNEQYF.

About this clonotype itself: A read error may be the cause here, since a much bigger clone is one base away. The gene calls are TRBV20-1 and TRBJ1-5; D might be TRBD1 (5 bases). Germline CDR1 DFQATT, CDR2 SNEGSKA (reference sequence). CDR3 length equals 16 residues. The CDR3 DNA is TGCAGTGCTGGATCCCGCGGGGCGAGTAGCAATAAGCCCCAGCATTTT. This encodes CSAGSRGASSNKPQHF.

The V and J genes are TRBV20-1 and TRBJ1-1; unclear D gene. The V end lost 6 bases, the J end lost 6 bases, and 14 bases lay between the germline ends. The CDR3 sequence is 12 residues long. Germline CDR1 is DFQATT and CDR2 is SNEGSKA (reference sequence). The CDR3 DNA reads TGCAGTGCCCTACTAAATAGGCCTGAAGCTTTCTTT. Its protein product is CSALLNRPEAFF.

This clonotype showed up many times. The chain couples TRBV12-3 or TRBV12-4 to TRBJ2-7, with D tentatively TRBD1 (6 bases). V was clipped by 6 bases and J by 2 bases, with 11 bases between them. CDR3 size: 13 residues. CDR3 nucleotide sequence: TGTGCCAGCAGGCCTACAGGGCCCTACGAGCAGTACTTC. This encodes CASRPTGPYEQYF.

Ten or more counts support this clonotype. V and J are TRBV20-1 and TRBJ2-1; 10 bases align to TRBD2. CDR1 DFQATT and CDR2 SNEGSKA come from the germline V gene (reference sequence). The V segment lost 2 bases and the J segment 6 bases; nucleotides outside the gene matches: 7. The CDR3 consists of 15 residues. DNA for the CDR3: TGCAGTGCTAGACCCAGCGGGGGGGCCGGCAATGAGCAGTTCTTC. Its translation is CSARPSGGAGNEQFF.

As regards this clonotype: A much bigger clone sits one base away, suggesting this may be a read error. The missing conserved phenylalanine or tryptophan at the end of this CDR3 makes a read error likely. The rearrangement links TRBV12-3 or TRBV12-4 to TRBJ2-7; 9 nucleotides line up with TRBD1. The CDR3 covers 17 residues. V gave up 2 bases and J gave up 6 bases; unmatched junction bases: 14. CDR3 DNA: TGTGCCAGCAGTTTACTGGGGGGGACAGGGCTGATTGGCGAGCAGTACATC. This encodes CASSLLGGTGLIGEQYI.

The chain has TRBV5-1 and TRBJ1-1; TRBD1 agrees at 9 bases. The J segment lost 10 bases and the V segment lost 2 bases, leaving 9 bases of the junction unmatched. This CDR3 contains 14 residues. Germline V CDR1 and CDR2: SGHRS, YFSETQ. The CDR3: CASSFTNPGQGAFF. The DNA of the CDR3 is TGCGCCAGCAGCTTCACTAACCCGGGACAGGGAGCTTTCTTT. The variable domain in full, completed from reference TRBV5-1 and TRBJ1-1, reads KAGVTQTPRYLIKTRGQQVTLSCSPISGHRSVSWYQQTPGQGLQFLFEYFSETQRNKGNFPGRFSGRQFSNSRSEMNVSTLELGDSALYLCASSFTNPGQGAFFGQGTRLTVV.

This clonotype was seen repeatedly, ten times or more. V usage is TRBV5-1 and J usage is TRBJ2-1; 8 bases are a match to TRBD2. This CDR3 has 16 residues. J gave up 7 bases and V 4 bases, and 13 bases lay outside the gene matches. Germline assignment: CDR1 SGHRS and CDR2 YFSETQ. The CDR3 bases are TGCGCCAGCAGCACGGGGGGGGGCGCTGGGATGAATGAGCAGTTCTTC. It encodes CASSTGGGAGMNEQFF.

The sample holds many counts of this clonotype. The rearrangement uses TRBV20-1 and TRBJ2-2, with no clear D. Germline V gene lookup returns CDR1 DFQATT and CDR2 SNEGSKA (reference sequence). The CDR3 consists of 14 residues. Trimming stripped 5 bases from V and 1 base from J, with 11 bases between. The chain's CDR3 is CSAVYNRNTGELFF. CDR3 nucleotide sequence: TGCAGTGCTGTGTATAACAGGAACACCGGGGAGCTGTTTTTT.

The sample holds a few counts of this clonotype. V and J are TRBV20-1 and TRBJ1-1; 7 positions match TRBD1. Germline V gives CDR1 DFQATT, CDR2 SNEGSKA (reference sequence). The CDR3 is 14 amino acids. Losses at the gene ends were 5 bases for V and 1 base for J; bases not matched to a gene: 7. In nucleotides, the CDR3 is TGCAGTGCTCGCTCAGGGGGTCCGAACACTGAAGCTTTCTTT. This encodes CSARSGGPNTEAFF.

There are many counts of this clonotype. The CDR3 reads CASKGRDEQYF. The CDR3 nucleotides read TGTGCCAGCAAGGGCAGGGACGAGCAGTACTTC. This chain uses TRBV7-4 with TRBJ2-7; the D gene is possibly TRBD1 (5 bases). The CDR3 totals 11 residues. Germline V gene lookup returns CDR1 SGHVT and CDR2 SQSDAQ. Trimming took off 7 bases at V and 5 bases at J, with 9 bases between the two ends.

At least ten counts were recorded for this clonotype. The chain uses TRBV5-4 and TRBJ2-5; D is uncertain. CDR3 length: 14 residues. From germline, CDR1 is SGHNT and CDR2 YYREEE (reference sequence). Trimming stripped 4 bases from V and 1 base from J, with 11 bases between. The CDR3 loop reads CASSKTGSQETQYF. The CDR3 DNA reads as TGTGCCAGCAGCAAAACCGGGTCCCAAGAGACCCAGTACTTC. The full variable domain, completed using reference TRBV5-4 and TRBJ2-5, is ETGVTQSPTHLIKTRGQQVTLRCSSQSGHNTVSWYQQALGQGPQFIFQYYREEENGRGNFPPRFSGLQFPNYSSELNVNALELDDSALYLCASSKTGSQETQYFGPGTRLLVL.

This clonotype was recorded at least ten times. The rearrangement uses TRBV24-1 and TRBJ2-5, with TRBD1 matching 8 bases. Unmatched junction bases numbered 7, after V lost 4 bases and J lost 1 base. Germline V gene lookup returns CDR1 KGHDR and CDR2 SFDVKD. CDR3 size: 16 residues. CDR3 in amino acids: CATSDPVDRGQETQYF. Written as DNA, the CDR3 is TGTGCCACCAGTGACCCCGTAGACAGGGGCCAAGAGACCCAGTACTTC.

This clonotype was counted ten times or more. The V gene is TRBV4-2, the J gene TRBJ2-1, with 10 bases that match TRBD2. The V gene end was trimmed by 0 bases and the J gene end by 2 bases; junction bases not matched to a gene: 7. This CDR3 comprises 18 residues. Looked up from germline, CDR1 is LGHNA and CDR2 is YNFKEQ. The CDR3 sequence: CASSQDLPTSGPYNEQFF. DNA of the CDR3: TGTGCCAGCAGCCAAGATCTTCCGACTAGCGGGCCCTACAATGAGCAGTTCTTC.

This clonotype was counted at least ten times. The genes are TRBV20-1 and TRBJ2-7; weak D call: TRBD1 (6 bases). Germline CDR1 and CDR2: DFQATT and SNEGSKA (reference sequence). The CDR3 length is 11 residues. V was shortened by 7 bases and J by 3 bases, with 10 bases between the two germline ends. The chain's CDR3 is CSVGQNYEQYF. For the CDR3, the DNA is TGCAGTGTAGGACAGAACTACGAGCAGTACTTC.

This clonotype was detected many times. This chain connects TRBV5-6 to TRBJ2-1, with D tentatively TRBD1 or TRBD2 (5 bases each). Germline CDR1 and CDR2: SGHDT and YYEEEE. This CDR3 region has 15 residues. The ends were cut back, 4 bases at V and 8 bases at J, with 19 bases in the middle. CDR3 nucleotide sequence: TGTGCCAGCAGCCAAGGGACCTTCCTCACCGATGAGCAGTTCTTC. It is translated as CASSQGTFLTDEQFF.

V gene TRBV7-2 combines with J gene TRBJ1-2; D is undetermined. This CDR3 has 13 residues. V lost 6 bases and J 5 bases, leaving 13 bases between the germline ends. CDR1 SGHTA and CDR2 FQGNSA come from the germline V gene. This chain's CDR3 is CASSSGRSYGYTF. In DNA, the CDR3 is TGTGCCAGCAGTTCCGGGAGGTCGTATGGCTACACCTTC.

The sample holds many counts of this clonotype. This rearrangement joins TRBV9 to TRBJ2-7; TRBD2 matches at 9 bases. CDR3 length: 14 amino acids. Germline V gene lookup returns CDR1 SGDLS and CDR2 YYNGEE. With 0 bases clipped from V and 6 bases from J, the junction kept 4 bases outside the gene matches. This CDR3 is CASSVASGVGEQYF. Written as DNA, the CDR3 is TGTGCCAGCAGCGTAGCTAGCGGGGTAGGCGAGCAGTACTTC.

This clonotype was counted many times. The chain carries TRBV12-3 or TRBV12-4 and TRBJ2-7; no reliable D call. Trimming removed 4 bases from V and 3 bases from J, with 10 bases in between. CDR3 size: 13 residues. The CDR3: CASSSSTLYEQYF. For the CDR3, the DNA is TGTGCCAGCAGTTCCAGTACTCTCTACGAGCAGTACTTC.

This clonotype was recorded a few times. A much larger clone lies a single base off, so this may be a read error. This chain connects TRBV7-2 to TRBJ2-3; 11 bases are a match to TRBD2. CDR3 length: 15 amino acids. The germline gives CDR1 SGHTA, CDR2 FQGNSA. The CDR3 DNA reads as TGTGCCAGCAGTCGTAGCGGGGGGGGCACATATACGCAGTATTTT. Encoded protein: CASSRSGGGTYTQYF.

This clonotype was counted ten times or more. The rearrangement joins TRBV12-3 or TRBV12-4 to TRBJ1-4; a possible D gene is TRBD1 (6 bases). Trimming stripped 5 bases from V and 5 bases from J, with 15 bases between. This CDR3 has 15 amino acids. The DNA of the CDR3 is TGTGCCAGCAGTGCCACCGGGGGCCTGAATGAAAAACTGTTTTTT. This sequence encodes CASSATGGLNEKLFF.

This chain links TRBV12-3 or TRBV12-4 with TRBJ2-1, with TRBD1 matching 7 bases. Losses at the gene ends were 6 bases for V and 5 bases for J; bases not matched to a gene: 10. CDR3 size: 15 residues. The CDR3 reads CASRTSGQFDNEQFF. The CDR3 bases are TGTGCCAGCAGGACCTCGGGACAGTTTGACAATGAGCAGTTCTTC.